This TCR beta chain is drawn from a study of kidney transplant recipient with SARS-CoV-2 infection. The sample holds many counts of this clonotype. TCRdb analysed the reads with MiXCR anew, one entry per CDR3 protein. The table has about 250,000 distinct CDR3 sequences, about 30% seen once. This TCR was recovered from a young adult male patient who had COVID-19 and was a kidney transplant recipient. A subset of T cells may come from the graft donor. The material was a blood sample, obtained at baseline and on day 111 from a kidney transplant recipient.

The CDR3 nucleotides are TGTGCCAGCAGCGCCGTAGAAACCCCGAATCCTAATTCACCCCTCCACTTT. Translation: CASSAVETPNPNSPLHF. This chain uses TRBV9 with TRBJ1-6, with no clear D. The germline V gene encodes CDR1 SGDLS and CDR2 YYNGEE. This CDR3 comprises 17 residues. The V gene lost 3 bases and the J gene lost 6 bases, with 19 bases spanning the gap.